These T cell receptor beta chains were read from a single sample in a study of Ad26.COV2.S vaccination and SARS-CoV-2 variants. Profiling relied on immunoSEQ multiplex PCR, and the TCRdb table lists in-frame clones only, not all of them. This table holds around 350,000 clones, roughly 85% found once. Sequencing was performed on peripheral blood, taken in a trial of Ad26.COV2.S vaccine versus placebo. The receptors were sampled from a person between 18 and 60 years old who received the Ad26.COV2.S COVID-19 vaccine or a placebo. Each CDR3 is given with its conserved first and last residue. A D gene is named only where the DNA matches it firmly.

J gene	D gene	V gene	CDR3 protein
TRBJ2-1	TRBD2	TRBV11-3	CASSLGSGDNEQFF
TRBJ2-1	NA	TRBV7-8	CASSRRLARNEQFF
TRBJ2-5	TRBD1	TRBV6-4	CASSRDRGVGETQYF
TRBJ1-1	NA	TRBV28	CASSLPPGVNTEAFF
TRBJ1-3	NA	TRBV6-5	CASRDSGNTIYF
TRBJ2-7	NA	TRBV7-9	CASSFGTYEQYF
TRBJ2-1	TRBD2	TRBV6-2/TRBV6-3	CASSLRGRYNEQFF
TRBJ1-1	TRBD1	TRBV18	CASSLGQGPSTEAFF
TRBJ2-2	NA	TRBV9	CASSTAQGTGELFF
TRBJ2-5	NA	TRBV30	CAWRHEETQYF
TRBJ2-7	NA	TRBV24-1	CATSRAVYEQYF
TRBJ1-5	NA	TRBV15	CATSRREGPQHF
TRBJ2-7	TRBD1	TRBV19	CASKRAGTDPYEQYF
TRBJ1-3	NA	TRBV5-6	CASSLRKLGGNTIYF
TRBJ2-5	NA	TRBV6-5	CASSPLSAQETQYF
TRBJ2-1	TRBD1	TRBV2	CASTRQGAQDEQFF
TRBJ1-5	NA	TRBV6-1	CASSERGVGRLHQPQHF
TRBJ2-7	NA	TRBV6-5	CASSRRDVARYEQYF
TRBJ1-4	NA	TRBV7-9	CASSFPGGLNEKLFF
TRBJ2-7	TRBD2	TRBV6-5	CASSYPNPGGIYEQYF
TRBJ2-2	TRBD2	TRBV6-4	CASSQTPSGRRLRTGELFF
TRBJ2-1	NA	TRBV7-9	CASSLAGAYNEQFF
TRBJ2-1	TRBD1	TRBV28	CATCSDRTFDEQFF
TRBJ2-7	TRBD2	TRBV28	CASSFHLGPGRITYEQYF
TRBJ1-1	TRBD1	TRBV2	CASSLDRDVTEAFF
TRBJ2-3	NA	TRBV29-1	CSVEQGIGTQYF